This TCR beta chain stems from a study of graft-versus-host responses after intestinal transplantation (TCRdb year 2021). Some background on the complete study: The transplants that recipients received were multivisceral, liver-intestinal, or isolated intestinal. Samples from three later patients were sequenced in-house on an Illumina MiSeq with MiXCR processing rather than by the commercial service. The cohort enrolled 20 to 30 intestinal transplant recipients, one of whom was a retransplant, and 3 patients without pretransplant specimens were excluded. Donor T cell macrochimerism was defined as a peak of at least 4% donor T cells among recipient peripheral blood mononuclear cells. Every recipient was given anti-thymocyte globulin induction, then maintenance tacrolimus and steroids for about 3 years. To identify alloreactive clones, pre-transplant mixed lymphocyte reaction products were sequenced and compared with unstimulated pre-transplant donor and recipient T cells. Bulk TCR-beta CDR3 sequencing was used to track graft-versus-host and host-versus-graft alloreactive T cell clones in the graft, circulation and bone marrow after intestinal transplantation.

The CDR3 covers 20 residues, taking in both the cysteine and the phenylalanine. The only DNA kept is the CDR3, 60 bases in frame from the first base. In the paper's terms, the time point label means: cells obtained before transplantation from donor or recipient. CD3+CD4+ and CD3+CD8+ populations were FACS-sorted from unstimulated pre-transplant donor and recipient cells taken from spleen or lymph nodes. Overall results and qualifications from the work: GvH clones turned up in recipient bone marrow, with some appearing earlier in ileal mucosa or blood, a pattern consistent with an intestinal mucosal origin. The relatively low number and heterogeneity of intestinal transplant patients limited the conclusions. Peak levels of circulating GvH clones were associated with declines in HvG clones early after transplant. Patients with donor T cell macrochimerism had high GvH to HvG T cell clonal ratios in their allografts.

For this clone: Its antigen has not been determined. Base quality data are lacking; no much larger clone is found one base away.

The receptor library was made with the immunoSEQ multiplex PCR assay. For most patients, genomic DNA was isolated with the Qiagen DNeasy Blood and Tissue Kit and sent frozen to Adaptive Biotechnologies for TCR sequencing. Adaptive Biotechnologies carried out high-throughput TCR-beta CDR3 sequencing of genomic DNA for most patients. In the source study's methods: TCR sequencing data for around 20 patients were retrieved from Adaptive's ImmunoSEQ software; three other patients were processed with MiXCR and VDJtools. To correct CD4 versus CD8 sorting errors, sequences present in both subsets at a frequency ratio below 5:1 were removed. Because the origin of CDR3 nucleotide sequences shared between donor and recipient could not be assigned, those sequences were removed. To count as alloreactive, a clone needed at least 2-fold expansion over unstimulated cells and a minimum CFSE-low frequency of 0.002% (template counts) or 0.001% (read counts). A clone was considered mappable if detected in the sequenced pre-transplant spleen, lymph node, or MLR CFSE-low populations of the donor or recipient. The cumulative frequency of alloreactive clones was calculated as a percentage of all sequences, weighted by copy number. TCRdb's version of the immuneACCESS table is confined to in-frame rearrangements and falls short of the full clone set. An unresolved V gene accounts for under half of the shortfall where checked; the remainder is of unknown origin. The V and J calls and clone size are taken from that table; D and trimming were inferred from the DNA. This sample comprises tens of thousands of clones, approximately 88% of them detected only once. The top ten constitute around 2.3% of the sample.

The chain was built from TRBV21-1 and TRBJ2-5; the tabulated D call, TRBD2, remains unverified against the DNA. TRBV21-1 is a documented pseudogene. This sequence was found in a human donor who received an intestinal transplant. Material: unstimulated CD8+ T cells sorted from spleen or lymph node cells, obtained before intestinal transplant. The CDR3 loop reads CASSKVFGRLGPRLGETQYF. The bases are TGTGCCAGCAGCAAAGTTTTCGGGAGGCTAGGCCCCCGACTGGGGGAGACCCAGTACTTC.